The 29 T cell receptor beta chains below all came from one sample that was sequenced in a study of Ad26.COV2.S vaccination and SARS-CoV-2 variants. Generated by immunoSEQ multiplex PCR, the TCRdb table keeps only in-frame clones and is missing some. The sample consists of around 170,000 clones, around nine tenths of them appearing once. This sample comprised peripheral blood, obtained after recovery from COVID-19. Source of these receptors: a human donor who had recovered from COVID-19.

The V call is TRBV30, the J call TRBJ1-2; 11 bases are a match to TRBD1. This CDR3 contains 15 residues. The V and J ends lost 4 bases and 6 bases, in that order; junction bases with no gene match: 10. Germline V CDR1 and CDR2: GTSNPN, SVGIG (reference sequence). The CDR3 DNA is TGTGCCTGGAAGACCCAGGACAGGGGGCTGGATGGCTACACCTTC. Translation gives CAWKTQDRGLDGYTF.

The DNA of the CDR3 is TGTGCCAGCAGCTTAGGCGGTAGCGGGGCCGAGCAGTACTTC. Its protein product is CASSLGGSGAEQYF. V is TRBV11-3 and J is TRBJ2-7, with 8 bases aligning to TRBD2. Germline V lookup: CDR1 SGHNT, CDR2 YENEEA. The CDR3 runs 14 residues. V trimming: 1 base; J trimming: 6 bases; junction bases outside the gene matches: 5.

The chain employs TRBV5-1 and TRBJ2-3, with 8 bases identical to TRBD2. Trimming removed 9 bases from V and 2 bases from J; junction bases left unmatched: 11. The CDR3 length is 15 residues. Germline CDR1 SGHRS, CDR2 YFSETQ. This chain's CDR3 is CATQESGGDTDTQYF. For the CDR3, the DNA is TGCGCCACCCAGGAATCGGGAGGGGACACAGATACGCAGTATTTT.

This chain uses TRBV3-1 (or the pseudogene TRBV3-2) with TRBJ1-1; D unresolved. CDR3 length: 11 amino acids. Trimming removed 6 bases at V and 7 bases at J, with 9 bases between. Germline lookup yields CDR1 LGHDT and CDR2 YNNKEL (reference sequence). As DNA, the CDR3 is TGTGCCAGCAGGAGGGCGGATGAAGCTTTCTTT. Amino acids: CASRRADEAFF.

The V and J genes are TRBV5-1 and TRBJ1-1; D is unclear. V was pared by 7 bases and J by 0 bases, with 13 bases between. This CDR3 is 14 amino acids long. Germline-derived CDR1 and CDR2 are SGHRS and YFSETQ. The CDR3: CASGPHFMNTEAFF. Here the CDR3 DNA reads TGCGCCAGCGGCCCACATTTCATGAACACTGAAGCTTTCTTT.

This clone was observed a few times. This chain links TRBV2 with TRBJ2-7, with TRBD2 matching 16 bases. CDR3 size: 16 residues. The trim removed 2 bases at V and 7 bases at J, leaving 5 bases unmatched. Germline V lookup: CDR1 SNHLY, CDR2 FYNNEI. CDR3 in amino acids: CASSERGTSGRVEQYF. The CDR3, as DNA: TGTGCCAGCAGTGAAAGGGGGACTAGCGGGAGGGTAGAGCAGTACTTC.

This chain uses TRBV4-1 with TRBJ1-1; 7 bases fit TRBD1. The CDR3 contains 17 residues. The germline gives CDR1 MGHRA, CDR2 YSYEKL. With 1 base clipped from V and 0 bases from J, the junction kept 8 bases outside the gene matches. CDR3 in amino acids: CASSQVGQGGMNTEAFF. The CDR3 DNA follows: TGCGCCAGCAGCCAAGTGGGGCAGGGGGGCATGAACACTGAAGCTTTCTTT.

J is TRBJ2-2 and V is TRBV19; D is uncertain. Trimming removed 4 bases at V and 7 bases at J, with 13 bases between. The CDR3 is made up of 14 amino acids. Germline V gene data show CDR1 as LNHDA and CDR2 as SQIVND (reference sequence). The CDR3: CASSTGGGIGELFF. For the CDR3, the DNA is TGTGCCAGTAGTACTGGTGGCGGCATCGGGGAGCTGTTTTTT.

CDR3 residues: CASSSQAPPGNTIYF. CDR3 nucleotide sequence: TGCGCCAGCAGCTCCCAGGCTCCCCCAGGAAACACCATATATTTT. This chain links TRBV5-1 with TRBJ1-3; D is uncertain. In germline, CDR1 is SGHRS, CDR2 YFSETQ. With 3 bases removed from V and 4 bases from J, the gap between germline ends came to 14 bases. This CDR3 contains 15 residues.

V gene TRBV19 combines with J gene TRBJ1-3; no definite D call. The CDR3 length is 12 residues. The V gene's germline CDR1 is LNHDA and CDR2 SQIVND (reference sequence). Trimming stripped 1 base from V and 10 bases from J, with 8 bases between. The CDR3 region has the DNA TGTGCCAGTAGTATAGGGGTGGATACCATATATTTT. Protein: CASSIGVDTIYF.

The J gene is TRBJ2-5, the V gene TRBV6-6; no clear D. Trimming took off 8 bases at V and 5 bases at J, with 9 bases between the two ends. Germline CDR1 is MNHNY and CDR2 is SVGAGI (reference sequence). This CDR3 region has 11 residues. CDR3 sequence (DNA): TGTGCCAGCCGGCTAGGGGAGACCCAGTACTTC. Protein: CASRLGETQYF.

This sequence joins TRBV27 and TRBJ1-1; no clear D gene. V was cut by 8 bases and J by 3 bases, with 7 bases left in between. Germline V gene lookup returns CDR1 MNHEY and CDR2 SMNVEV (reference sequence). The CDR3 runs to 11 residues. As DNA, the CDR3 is TGTGCCAGCTTCCTTCACACTGAAGCTTTCTTT. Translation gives CASFLHTEAFF.

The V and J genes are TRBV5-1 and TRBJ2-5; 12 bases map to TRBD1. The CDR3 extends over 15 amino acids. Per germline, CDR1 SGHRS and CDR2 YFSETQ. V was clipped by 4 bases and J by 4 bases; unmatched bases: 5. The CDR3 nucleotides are TGCGCCAGCAGCCAGGGGACAGGGGGCGTAGAGACCCAGTACTTC. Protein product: CASSQGTGGVETQYF.

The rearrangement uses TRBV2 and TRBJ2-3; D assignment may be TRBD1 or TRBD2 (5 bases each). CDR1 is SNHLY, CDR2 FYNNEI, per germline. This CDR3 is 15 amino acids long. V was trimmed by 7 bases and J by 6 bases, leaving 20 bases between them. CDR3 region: CASTDRGRPGDTQYF. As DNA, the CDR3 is TGTGCCAGCACCGATAGGGGACGCCCAGGGGATACGCAGTATTTT. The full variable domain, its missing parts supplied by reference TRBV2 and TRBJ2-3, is EPEVTQTPSHQVTQMGQEVILRCVPISNHLYFYWYRQILGQKVEFLVSFYNNEISEKSEIFDDQFSVERPDGSNFTLKIRSTKLEDSAMYFCASTDRGRPGDTQYFGPGTRLTVL.

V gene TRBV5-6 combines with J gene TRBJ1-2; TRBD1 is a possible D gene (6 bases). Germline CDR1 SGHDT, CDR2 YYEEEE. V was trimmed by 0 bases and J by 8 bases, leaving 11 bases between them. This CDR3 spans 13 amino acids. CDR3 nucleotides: TGTGCCAGCAGCTTGGCAGGGGCGGAGGGCTACACCTTC. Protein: CASSLAGAEGYTF.

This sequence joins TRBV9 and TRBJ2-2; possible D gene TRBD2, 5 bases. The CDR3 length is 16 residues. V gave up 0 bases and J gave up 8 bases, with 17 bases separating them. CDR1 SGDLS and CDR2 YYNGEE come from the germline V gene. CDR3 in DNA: TGTGCCAGCAGCGTAGCGGGGTCCCTTCGGACTGGGGAGCTGTTTTTT. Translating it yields CASSVAGSLRTGELFF.

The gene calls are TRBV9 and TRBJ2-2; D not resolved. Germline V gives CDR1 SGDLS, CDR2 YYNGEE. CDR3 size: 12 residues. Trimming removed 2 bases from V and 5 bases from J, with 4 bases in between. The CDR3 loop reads CASSVLTGELFF. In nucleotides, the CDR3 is TGTGCCAGCAGCGTTCTGACCGGGGAGCTGTTTTTT.

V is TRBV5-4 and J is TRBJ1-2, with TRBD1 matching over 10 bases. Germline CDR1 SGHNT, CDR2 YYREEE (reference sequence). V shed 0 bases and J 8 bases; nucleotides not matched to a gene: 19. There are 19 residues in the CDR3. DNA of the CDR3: TGTGCCAGCAGCTTGGGGGCCCCGGGACAGGGGTTAAGGTTAGGAGGCTACACCTTC. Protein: CASSLGAPGQGLRLGGYTF.

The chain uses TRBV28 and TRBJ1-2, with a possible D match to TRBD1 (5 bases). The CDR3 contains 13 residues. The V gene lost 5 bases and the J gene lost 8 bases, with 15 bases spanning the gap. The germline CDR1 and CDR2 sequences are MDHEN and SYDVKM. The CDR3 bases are TGTGCCAGCAGTGCCGGCAGGGTCCAAGGCTACACCTTC. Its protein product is CASSAGRVQGYTF.

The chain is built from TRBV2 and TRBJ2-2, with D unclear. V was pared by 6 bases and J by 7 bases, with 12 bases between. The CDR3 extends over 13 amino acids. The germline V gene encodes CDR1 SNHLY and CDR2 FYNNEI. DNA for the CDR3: TGTGCCAGCAGGGGCCAAGGCGGCGGGGAGCTGTTTTTT. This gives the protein CASRGQGGGELFF.

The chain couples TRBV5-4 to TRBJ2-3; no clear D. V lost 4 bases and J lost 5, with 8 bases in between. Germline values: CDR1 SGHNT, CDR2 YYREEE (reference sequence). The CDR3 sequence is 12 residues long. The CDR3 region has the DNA TGTGCCAGCAGCCTCTTAGGAGATACGCAGTATTTT. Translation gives CASSLLGDTQYF.

CDR3 sequence (DNA): TGCAGTGCTAATGGGAATGAAAAACTGTTTTTT. Amino acid sequence: CSANGNEKLFF. This chain uses TRBV20-1 with TRBJ1-4; D unresolved. The CDR3 runs to 11 residues. Germline CDR1 DFQATT, CDR2 SNEGSKA (reference sequence). V lost 4 bases and J 5 bases, leaving 5 bases between the germline ends.

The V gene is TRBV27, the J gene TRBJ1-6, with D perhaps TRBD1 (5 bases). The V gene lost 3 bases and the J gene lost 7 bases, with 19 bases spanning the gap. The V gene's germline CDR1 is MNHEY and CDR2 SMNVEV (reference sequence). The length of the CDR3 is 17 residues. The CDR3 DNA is TGTGCCAGCAGTTTTTACAGGTCCTCTCCCGGGAATTCACCCCTCCACTTT. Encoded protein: CASSFYRSSPGNSPLHF.

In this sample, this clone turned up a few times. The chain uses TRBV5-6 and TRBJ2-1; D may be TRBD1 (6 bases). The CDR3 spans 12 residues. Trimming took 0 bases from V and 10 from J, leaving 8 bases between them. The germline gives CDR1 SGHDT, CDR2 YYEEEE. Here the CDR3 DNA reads TGTGCCAGCAGCTTGGACAGGGAGGAGCAGTTCTTC. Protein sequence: CASSLDREEQFF.

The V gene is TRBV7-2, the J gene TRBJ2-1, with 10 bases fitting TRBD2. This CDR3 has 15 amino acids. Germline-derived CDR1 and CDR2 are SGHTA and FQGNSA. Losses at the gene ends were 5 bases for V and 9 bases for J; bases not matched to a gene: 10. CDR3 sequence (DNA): TGTGCCAGCAGCATACTAGCGGGACTATGGGGTGAGCAGTTCTTC. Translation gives CASSILAGLWGEQFF.

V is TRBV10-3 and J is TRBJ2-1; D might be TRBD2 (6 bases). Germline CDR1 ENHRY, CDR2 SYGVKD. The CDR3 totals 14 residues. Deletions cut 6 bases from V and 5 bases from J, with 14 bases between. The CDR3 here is CAISGGSRNNEQFF. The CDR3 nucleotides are TGTGCCATCAGCGGGGGTTCCAGGAACAATGAGCAGTTCTTC.

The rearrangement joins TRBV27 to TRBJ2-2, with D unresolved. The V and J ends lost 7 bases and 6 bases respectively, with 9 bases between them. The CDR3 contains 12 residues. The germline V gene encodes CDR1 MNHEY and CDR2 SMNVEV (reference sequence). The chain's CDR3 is CASITRSGELFF. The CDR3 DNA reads TGTGCCAGCATTACACGATCCGGGGAGCTGTTTTTT.

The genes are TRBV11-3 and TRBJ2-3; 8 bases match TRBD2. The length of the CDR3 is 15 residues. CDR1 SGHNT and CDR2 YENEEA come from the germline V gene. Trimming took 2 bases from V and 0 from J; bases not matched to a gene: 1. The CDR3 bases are TGTGCCAGCAGCTTAATAGCGGGGAGCACAGATACGCAGTATTTT. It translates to CASSLIAGSTDTQYF.

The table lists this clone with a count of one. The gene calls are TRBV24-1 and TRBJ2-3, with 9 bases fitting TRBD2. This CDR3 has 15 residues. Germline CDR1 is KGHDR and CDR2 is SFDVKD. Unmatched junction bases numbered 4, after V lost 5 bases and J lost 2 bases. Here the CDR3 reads CATSVASGATDTQYF. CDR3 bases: TGTGCCACCAGTGTCGCTAGCGGGGCCACAGATACGCAGTATTTT.